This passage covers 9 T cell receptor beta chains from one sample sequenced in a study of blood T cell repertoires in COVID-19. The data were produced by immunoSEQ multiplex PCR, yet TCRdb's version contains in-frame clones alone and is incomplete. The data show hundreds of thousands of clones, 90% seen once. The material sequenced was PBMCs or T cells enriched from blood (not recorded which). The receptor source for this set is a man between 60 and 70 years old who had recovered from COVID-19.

The CDR3 DNA sequence: TGTGCCAGCAGCCACCTGGGAGGGACTACTGGAAACACCATATATTTT. It specifies CASSHLGGTTGNTIYF. The chain links TRBV3-1 (or the pseudogene TRBV3-2) to TRBJ1-3; a weak D match, TRBD1 (5 bases). V lost 3 bases and J 2 bases, leaving 14 bases between the germline ends. This CDR3 region has 16 residues. Germline loops: CDR1 LGHDT, CDR2 YNNKEL (reference sequence).

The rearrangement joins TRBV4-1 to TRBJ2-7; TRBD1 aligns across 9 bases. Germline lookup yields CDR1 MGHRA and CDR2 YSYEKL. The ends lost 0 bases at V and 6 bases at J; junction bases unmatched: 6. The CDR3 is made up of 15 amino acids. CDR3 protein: CASSQDRGQGFEQYF. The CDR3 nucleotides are TGCGCCAGCAGCCAAGATAGGGGACAGGGTTTCGAGCAGTACTTC.

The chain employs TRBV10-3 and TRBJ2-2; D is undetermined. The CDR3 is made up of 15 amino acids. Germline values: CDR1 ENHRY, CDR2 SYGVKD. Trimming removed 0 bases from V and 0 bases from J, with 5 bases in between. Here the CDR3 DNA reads TGTGCCATCAGTGAGTCTAGCACGAACACCGGGGAGCTGTTTTTT. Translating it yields CAISESSTNTGELFF.

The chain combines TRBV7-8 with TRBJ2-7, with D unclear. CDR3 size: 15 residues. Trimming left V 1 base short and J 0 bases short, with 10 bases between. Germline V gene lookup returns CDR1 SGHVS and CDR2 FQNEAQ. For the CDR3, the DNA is TGTGCCAGCAGCTTAGATGCAGGTAGCTCCTACGAGCAGTACTTC. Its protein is CASSLDAGSSYEQYF.

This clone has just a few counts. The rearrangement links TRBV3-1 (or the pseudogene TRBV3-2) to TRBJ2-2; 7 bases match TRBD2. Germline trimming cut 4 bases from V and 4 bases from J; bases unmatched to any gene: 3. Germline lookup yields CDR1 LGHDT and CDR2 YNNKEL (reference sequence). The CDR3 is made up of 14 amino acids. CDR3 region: CASSPGLVTGELFF. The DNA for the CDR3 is TGTGCCAGCAGCCCTGGACTAGTCACCGGGGAGCTGTTTTTT.

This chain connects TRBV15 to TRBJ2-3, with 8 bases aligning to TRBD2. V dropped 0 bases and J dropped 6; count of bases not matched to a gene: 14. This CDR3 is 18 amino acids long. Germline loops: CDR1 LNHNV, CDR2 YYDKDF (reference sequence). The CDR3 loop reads CATSRDLGGGGSRDTQYF. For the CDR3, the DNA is TGTGCCACCAGCAGAGATCTAGGTGGCGGGGGGTCCAGGGATACGCAGTATTTT.

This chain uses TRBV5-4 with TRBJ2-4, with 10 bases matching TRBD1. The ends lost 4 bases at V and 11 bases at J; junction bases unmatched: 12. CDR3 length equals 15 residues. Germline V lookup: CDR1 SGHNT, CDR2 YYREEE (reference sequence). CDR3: CASSAGTGDKIFQYF. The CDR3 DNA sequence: TGTGCCAGCAGCGCCGGGACAGGGGATAAAATTTTTCAGTACTTC. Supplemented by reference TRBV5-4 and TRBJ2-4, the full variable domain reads ETGVTQSPTHLIKTRGQQVTLRCSSQSGHNTVSWYQQALGQGPQFIFQYYREEENGRGNFPPRFSGLQFPNYSSELNVNALELDDSALYLCASSAGTGDKIFQYFGAGTRLSVL.

This CDR3 reads CASSLAGRGSNYGYTF. CDR3 bases: TGTGCCAGCAGCTTGGCCGGAAGAGGATCTAACTATGGCTACACCTTC. The genes are TRBV5-4 and TRBJ1-2; D gene ambiguous. The germline V gene encodes CDR1 SGHNT and CDR2 YYREEE (reference sequence). The CDR3 covers 16 residues. The ends were cut back, 0 bases at V and 0 bases at J, with 12 bases in the middle.

As DNA, the CDR3 is TGCGCCAGCAGCCAACCCGGACTAGCGGCTAGCACAGATACGCAGTATTTT. The encoded protein is CASSQPGLAASTDTQYF. The chain joins TRBV4-1 to TRBJ2-3; 10 nucleotides align to TRBD2. This CDR3 is built from 17 residues. The trim removed 2 bases at V and 0 bases at J, leaving 5 bases unmatched. Germline V gene sequence: CDR1 MGHRA, CDR2 YSYEKL.